This T cell receptor beta chain was observed in a study of monozygotic twins with inflammatory bowel disease (dated by TCRdb to about 2019). About the full investigation: A total of 28 monozygotic twin pairs were included in the full study, comprising nine German pairs (four IBD-concordant, five IBD-discordant) and 19 IBD-discordant Danish pairs. Each individual had, on average, about 151 000 unique TCRalpha sequences and 181 000 unique TCRbeta sequences available for analysis. Within discordant pairs, disease-associated traits were sought mainly by comparing IBD patients with their genetically identical healthy co-twins.

As encoded in the germline V gene, CDR1 is SGHAT while CDR2 is FQNNGV. The CDR3 holds 20 amino acids from the cysteine to the phenylalanine. There is no recorded DNA. To note about this clonotype: Its antigen is currently not known.

From each donor, an approximately 2.6 ml peripheral blood sample was collected into PAXgene tubes and kept at -80 degrees C. Without T cell sorting, total RNA was isolated from whole blood using the PAXgene blood miRNA kit on an automated QIAcube. Peripheral blood from monozygotic twin pairs concordant or discordant for inflammatory bowel disease was subjected to deep TCRalpha and TCRbeta repertoire profiling with unique molecular barcoding. Smoking habits were recorded for all twin pairs, and individuals were classified as current, former or never smokers. Beyond this particular receptor, the publication reports: The analysis was unable to tell apart different T cell subtypes. Repertoire similarity did not differ between concordant and discordant twins, possibly due to limited statistical power. No single strong signal or clonotype linked to IBD turned up in the results, so the idea that one exists was not supported. Because patients were on differing immunosuppressive treatments, the repertoires may have picked up extra background noise and inter-individual variability. Fewer clonotypes were shared with other individuals by IBD patients than by healthy twins, most markedly in patients showing signs of disease activity. A decrease in TCRbeta repertoire diversity, as measured by inverse Simpson index, was observed in IBD patients compared with their healthy co-twins.

Receptor libraries were prepared by 5' RACE. For each TCR library, approximately 3.5 ug of total RNA was used. For each sample, cDNA synthesis was carried out in eight separate reactions using SMARTScribe reverse transcriptase. Unique molecular identifiers containing a 6-nucleotide sample barcode were introduced through template switching during cDNA synthesis. TCRalpha and TCRbeta cDNA was amplified by two nested PCRs of approximately 17 and 9 cycles, with bead purification after each PCR. Before amplification, the cDNA was both treated with uracil DNA-glycosylase and purified with the QIAquick PCR purification kit. In the second PCR, Illumina TruSeq-compatible adapters and sample-specific barcodes were added. TapeStation and Qubit were used to check library quality and concentration, and 4 to 6 ng of each library went into the pool. Sequencing of pooled libraries was carried out on an Illumina HiSeq2500 single-index Rapid Run using 2 x 100 bp reads and custom sequencing primers. On the study's bioinformatics: MiGEC version 1.2.6 was used for UMI-based consensus assembly to correct PCR and sequencing errors. MiXCR version 2.1.1 handled V(D)J alignment, clonotype assembly and CDR3 extraction. Normalisation of gene usage, clonotype sharing and MAIT/NKT TCR abundance was achieved by analysing the top 1000, 10 000 and 20 000 clonotypes per sample. After downsampling to 27 000 UMIs, diversity was calculated as the inverse Simpson index using the vegan R package. Paired Mann-Whitney U tests were applied to discordant twin pairs, and Benjamini-Hochberg correction was used for multiple testing. Each entry corresponds to one CDR3 protein sequence from reads that TCRdb reprocessed, and DNA is not given. These V and J calls originate from TCRdb's pipeline instead of the authors' own analysis. The table held for this sample gives 200,000 to 250,000 distinct CDR3 sequences. The ten largest account for 7.5% to 9.5% of the sample.

The receptor chain draws on TRBV11-2 and TRBJ2-6; TCRdb indicates TRBD2, and absent DNA this call remains unverified. Sequenced sample: blood. This TCR was recovered from a human donor with ulcerative colitis or Crohn's disease, or a healthy co-twin of an affected twin (not recorded which). The CDR3 here reads CASSFLAIDAGTSGANVLTF.